Given below is one T cell receptor (beta chain) in context. Germline V gene sequence: CDR1 KGHSH, CDR2 LQKENI. The CDR3 is made up of 13 amino acids. Trimming stripped 8 bases from V and 2 bases from J, with 13 bases between. The source of the sample is a study of blood T cell repertoires in COVID-19. As for the study in general: Samples representing acute and convalescent COVID-19 were sourced from the United States, Italy and Spain.

In the study's own analysis: Reference gene primer amplification gave estimated nucleated cell counts. Sequenced by immunoSEQ multiplex PCR; TCRdb stores in-frame clones only, minus some. V and J calls and clone size are given by that table; D and trimming were obtained from the DNA. The table has around 70,000 clones, about 80% seen once. The sequenced sample consisted of peripheral blood. This clonotype was sampled from a human donor in a cohort sampled during active COVID-19. The J gene is TRBJ2-7, the V gene TRBV18; maybe TRBD1 (6 bases). The DNA for the CDR3 is TGTGCCAGCCGTAAGGACAGCGCCTACGAGCAGTACTTC. Protein: CASRKDSAYEQYF.